This T cell receptor beta chain was sequenced for a study of hypomethylating agent response in myelodysplastic syndrome. Study context: Of the myelodysplastic syndrome patients, 9 were male, 2 female. Complete response or hematologic improvement counted as response; others were non-responders.

At survey resolution, about 400 ng of DNA per sample was split into two 200 ng replicates. Repertoires were generated with immunoSEQ multiplex PCR, while TCRdb's copy carries only in-frame clones and drops some. This sample has around 5,700 clones, with around nine tenths found just once. The CDR3 contains 15 residues. From germline, CDR1 is SQVTM and CDR2 ANQGSEA. Trimming pared 2 bases from V and 4 bases from J, leaving 17 bases between. On this clone: Its antigen is currently unknown.

Study observations and caveats: Shared GLIPH2 clusters possibly recognizing novel MDS antigens remain unconfirmed.

This sequence originates from a human donor with myelodysplastic syndrome. Sequencing used bone marrow, obtained before or after starting hypomethylating agent treatment for myelodysplastic syndrome (not recorded which). J is TRBJ1-2 and V is TRBV29-1; D is uncertain. DNA for the CDR3: TGCAGCGTTGAATTTGGTTTGTATGGCGGCTATGGCTACACCTTC. This sequence encodes CSVEFGLYGGYGYTF.